This T cell receptor (beta chain) was recovered during a study of tumor-infiltrating lymphocytes in localized non-small cell lung cancer. Overall study context: Patients included smokers and never-smokers with various histologies, some sampled after neoadjuvant chemotherapy. Findings and caveats of the study: Different pieces of the same tissue went to different assays, confounding technical variation with intratumor heterogeneity. Not all patients were TCR sequenced, owing to tissue quantity.

CDR1 is LNHDA and CDR2 is SQIVND in the germline V gene (reference sequence). The V and J ends lost 1 base and 11 bases respectively, with 15 bases between them. The CDR3 totals 15 residues. Worth noting for this clone: Its antigen is still unknown.

Clones were sequenced by immunoSEQ multiplex PCR, and TCRdb holds only the in-frame ones, with some missing. The table shows 13,000 or so clones, with approximately 71% occurring only once. Sequencing used uninvolved lung tissue not adjacent to the tumor. The chain has TRBV19 and TRBJ1-6; D gene uncertain. This receptor was obtained from a human donor with non-small cell lung cancer. Here the CDR3 reads CASSIGGRPSPPLHF. CDR3 bases: TGTGCCAGTAGTATAGGCGGACGGCCTTCCCCACCCCTCCACTTT.